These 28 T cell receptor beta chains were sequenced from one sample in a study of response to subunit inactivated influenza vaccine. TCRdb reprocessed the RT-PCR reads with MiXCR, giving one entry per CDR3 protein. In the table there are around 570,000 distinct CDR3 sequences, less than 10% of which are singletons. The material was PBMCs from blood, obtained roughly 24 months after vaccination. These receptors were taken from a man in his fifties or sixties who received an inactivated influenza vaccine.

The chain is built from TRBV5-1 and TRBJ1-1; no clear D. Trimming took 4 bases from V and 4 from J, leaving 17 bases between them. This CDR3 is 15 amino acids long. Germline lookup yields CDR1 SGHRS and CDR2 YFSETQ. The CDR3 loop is CASSPVADQGTEAFF. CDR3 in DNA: TGCGCCAGCAGCCCCGTGGCCGACCAAGGCACTGAAGCTTTCTTT.

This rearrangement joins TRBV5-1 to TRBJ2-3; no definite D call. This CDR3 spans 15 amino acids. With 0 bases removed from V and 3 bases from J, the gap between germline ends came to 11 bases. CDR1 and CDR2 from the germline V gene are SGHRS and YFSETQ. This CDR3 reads CASSLDQSKTDTQYF. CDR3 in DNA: TGCGCCAGCAGCTTGGACCAGAGCAAAACAGATACGCAGTATTTT.

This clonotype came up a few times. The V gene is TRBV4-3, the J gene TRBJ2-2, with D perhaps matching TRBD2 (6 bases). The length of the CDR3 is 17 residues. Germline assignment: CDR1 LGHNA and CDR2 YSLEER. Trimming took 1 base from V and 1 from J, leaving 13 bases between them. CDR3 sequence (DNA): TGCGCCAGCAGCCAAGTTAAGACTAGAGAGAACACCGGGGAGCTGTTTTTT. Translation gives CASSQVKTRENTGELFF.

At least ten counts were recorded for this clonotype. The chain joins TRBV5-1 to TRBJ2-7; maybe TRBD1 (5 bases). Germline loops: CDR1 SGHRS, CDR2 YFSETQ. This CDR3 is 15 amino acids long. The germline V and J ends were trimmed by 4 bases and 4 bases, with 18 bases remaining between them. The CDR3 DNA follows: TGCGCCAGCAGCCTAACAGACAGTTCAATGTACGAGCAGTACTTC. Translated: CASSLTDSSMYEQYF. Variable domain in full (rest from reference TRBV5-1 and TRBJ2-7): KAGVTQTPRYLIKTRGQQVTLSCSPISGHRSVSWYQQTPGQGLQFLFEYFSETQRNKGNFPGRFSGRQFSNSRSEMNVSTLELGDSALYLCASSLTDSSMYEQYFGPGTRLTVT.

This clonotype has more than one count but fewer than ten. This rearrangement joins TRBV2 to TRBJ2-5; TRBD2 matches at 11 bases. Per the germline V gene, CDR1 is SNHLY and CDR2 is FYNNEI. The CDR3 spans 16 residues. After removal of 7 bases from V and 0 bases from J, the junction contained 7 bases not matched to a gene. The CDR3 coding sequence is TGTGCCAGCAATCTAGCGGGGGGCCGGTACCAAGAGACCCAGTACTTC. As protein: CASNLAGGRYQETQYF.

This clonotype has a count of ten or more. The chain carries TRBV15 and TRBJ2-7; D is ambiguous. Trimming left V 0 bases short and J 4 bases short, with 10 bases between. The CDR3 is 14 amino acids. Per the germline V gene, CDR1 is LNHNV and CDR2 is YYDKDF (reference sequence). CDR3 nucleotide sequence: TGTGCCACCAGCAGAGATATCGGCCCTTACGAGCAGTACTTC. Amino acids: CATSRDIGPYEQYF.

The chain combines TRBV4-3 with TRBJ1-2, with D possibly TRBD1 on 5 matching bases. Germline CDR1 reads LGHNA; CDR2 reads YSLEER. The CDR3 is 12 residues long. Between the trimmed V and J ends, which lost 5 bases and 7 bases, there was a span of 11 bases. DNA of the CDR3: TGCGCCAGCAGCGGGGGAGGGAGTGGCTACACCTTC. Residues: CASSGGGSGYTF.

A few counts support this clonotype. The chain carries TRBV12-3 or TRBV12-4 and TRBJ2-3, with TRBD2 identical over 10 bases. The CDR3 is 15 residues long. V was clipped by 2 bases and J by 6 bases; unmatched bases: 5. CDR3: CASSLYLAGVDTQYF. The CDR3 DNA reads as TGTGCCAGCAGTTTATATCTAGCGGGAGTTGATACGCAGTATTTT.

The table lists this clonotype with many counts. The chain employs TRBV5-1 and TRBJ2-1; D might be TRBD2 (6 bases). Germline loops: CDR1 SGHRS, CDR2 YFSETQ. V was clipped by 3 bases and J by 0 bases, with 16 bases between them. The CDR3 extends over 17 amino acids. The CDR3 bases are TGCGCCAGCAGCTGGAGGGACGGGATGAGCTCCTACAATGAGCAGTTCTTC. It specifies CASSWRDGMSSYNEQFF.

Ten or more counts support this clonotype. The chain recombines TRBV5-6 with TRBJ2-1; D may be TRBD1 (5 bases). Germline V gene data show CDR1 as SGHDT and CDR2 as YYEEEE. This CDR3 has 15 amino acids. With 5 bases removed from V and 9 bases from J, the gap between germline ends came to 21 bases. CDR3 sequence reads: CASRSWGYNGVEQFF. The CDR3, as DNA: TGTGCCAGCAGGTCCTGGGGCTACAATGGCGTTGAGCAGTTCTTC.

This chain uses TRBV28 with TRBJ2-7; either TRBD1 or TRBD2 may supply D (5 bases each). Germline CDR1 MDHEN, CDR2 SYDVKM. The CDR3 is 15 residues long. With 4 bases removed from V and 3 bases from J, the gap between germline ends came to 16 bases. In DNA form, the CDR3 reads TGTGCCAGCAGTTCATATCGGGGCCTCTTCTACGAGCAGTACTTC. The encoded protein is CASSSYRGLFYEQYF. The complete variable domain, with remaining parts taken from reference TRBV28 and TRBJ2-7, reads DVKVTQSSRYLVKRTGEKVFLECVQDMDHENMFWYRQDPGLGLRLIYFSYDVKMKEKGDIPEGYSVSREKKERFSLILESASTNQTSMYLCASSSYRGLFYEQYFGPGTRLTVT.

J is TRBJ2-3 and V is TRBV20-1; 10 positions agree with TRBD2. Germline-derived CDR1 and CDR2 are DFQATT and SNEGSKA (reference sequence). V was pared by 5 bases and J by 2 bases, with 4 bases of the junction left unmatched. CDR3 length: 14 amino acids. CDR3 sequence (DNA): TGCAGTGCTGAGACTAGCGGGTTCACAGATACGCAGTATTTT. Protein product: CSAETSGFTDTQYF.

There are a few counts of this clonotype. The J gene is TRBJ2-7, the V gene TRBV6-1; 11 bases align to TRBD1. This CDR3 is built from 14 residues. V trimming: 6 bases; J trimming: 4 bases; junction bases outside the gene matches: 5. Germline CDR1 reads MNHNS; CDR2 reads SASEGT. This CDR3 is CASSGRDRGYEQYF. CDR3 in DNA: TGTGCCAGCAGCGGAAGGGACAGGGGGTACGAGCAGTACTTC.

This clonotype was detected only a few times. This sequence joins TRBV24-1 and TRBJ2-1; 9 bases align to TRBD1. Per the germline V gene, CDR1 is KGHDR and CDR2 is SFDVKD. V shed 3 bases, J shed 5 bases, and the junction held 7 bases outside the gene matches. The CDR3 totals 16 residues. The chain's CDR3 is CATSDATGGKNNEQFF. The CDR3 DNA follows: TGTGCCACCAGTGATGCTACAGGGGGCAAGAACAATGAGCAGTTCTTC.

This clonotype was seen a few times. The CDR3: CASSTKDGLGDTEAFF. The CDR3, as DNA: TGTGCCAGCAGCACAAAGGACGGATTAGGGGACACTGAAGCTTTCTTT. This chain links TRBV7-6 with TRBJ1-1; maybe TRBD1 (5 bases). The V end was cut by 5 bases, the J end by 3 bases, with 19 bases between. Germline CDR1 and CDR2: SGHVS and FNYEAQ. The CDR3 contains 16 residues. Combining the CDR3 with reference TRBV7-6 and TRBJ1-1 gives the whole variable domain GAGVSQSPRYKVTKRGQDVALRCDPISGHVSLYWYRQALGQGPEFLTYFNYEAQQDKSGLPNDRFSAERPEGSISTLTIQRTEQRDSAMYRCASSTKDGLGDTEAFFGQGTRLTVV.

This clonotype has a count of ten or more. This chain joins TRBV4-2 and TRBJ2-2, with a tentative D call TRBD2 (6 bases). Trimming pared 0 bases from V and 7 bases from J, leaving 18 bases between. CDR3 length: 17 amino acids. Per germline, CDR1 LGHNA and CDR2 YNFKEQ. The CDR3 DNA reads TGTGCCAGCAGCCAAGAACGAACTCGGAGGGTCGGCGGGGAGCTGTTTTTT. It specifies CASSQERTRRVGGELFF.

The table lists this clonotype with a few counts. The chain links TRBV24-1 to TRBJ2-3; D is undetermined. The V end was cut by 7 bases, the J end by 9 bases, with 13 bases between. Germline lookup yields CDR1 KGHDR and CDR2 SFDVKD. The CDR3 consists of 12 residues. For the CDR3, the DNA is TGTGCCACCAGCGCCCATAGAGACACGCAGTATTTT. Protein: CATSAHRDTQYF.

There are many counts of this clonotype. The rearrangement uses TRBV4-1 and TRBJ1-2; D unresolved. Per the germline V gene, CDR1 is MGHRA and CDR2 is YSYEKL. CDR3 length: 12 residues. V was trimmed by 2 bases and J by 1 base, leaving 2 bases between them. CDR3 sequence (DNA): TGCGCCAGCAGCCAAAGTAACTATGGCTACACCTTC. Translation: CASSQSNYGYTF.

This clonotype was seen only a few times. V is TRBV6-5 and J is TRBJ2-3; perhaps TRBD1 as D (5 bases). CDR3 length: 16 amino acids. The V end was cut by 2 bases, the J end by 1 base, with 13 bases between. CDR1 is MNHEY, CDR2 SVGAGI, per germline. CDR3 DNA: TGTGCCAGCAGTTACGCAGAGGTACAGGGCACAGATACGCAGTATTTT. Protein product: CASSYAEVQGTDTQYF.

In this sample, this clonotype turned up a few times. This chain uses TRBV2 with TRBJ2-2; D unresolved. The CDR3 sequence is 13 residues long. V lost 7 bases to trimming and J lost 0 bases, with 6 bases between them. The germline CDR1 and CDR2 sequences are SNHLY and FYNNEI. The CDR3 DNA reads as TGTGCCAGCAAACTGTCGAACACCGGGGAGCTGTTTTTT. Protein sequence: CASKLSNTGELFF.

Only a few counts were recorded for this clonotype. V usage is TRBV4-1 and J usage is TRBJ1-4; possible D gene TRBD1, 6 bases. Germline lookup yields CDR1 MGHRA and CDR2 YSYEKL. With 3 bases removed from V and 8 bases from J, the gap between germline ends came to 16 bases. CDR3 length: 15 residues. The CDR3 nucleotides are TGCGCCAGCAGCCAGCTACCGGGCAGGGGCGAAAAACTGTTTTTT. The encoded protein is CASSQLPGRGEKLFF.

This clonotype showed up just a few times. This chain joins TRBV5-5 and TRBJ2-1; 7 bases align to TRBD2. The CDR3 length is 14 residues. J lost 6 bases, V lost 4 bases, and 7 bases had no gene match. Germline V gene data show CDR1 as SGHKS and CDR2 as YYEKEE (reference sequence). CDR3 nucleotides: TGTGCCAGCAGCACACATGCGGGAGTCAATGAGCAGTTCTTC. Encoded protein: CASSTHAGVNEQFF.

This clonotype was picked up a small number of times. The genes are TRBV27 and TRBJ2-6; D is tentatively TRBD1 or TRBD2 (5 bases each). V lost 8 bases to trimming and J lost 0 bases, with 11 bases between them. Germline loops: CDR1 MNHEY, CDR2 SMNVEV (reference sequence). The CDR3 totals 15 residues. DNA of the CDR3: TGTGCCAGCGGCCTTGGGACCTCTGGGGCCAACGTCCTGACTTTC. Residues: CASGLGTSGANVLTF.

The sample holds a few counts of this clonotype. In DNA form, the CDR3 reads TGTGCCAGCACGCCGTATGACGGGGAGCTGTTTTTT. Its translation is CASTPYDGELFF. V gene TRBV6-2 or TRBV6-3 combines with J gene TRBJ2-2, with unresolved D. V gave up 7 bases and J gave up 7 bases, with 10 bases separating them. Looked up from germline, CDR1 is MNHEY and CDR2 is SVGEGT. The CDR3 runs to 12 residues.

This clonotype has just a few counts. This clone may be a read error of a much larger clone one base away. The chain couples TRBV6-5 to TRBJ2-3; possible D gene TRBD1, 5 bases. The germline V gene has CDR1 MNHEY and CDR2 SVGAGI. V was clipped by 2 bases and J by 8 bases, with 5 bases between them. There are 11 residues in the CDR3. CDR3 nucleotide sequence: TGTGCCAGCAGTTACAGGGGTACGCAGTATTTT. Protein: CASSYRGTQYF.

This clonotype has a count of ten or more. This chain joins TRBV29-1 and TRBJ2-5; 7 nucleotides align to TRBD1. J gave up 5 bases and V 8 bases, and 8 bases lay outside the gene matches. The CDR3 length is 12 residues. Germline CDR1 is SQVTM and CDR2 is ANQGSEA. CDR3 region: CSIIQGQETQYF. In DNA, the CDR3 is TGCAGCATCATACAGGGGCAGGAGACCCAGTACTTC. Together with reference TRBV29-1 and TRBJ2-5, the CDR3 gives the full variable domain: SAVISQKPSRDICQRGTSLTIQCQVDSQVTMMFWYRQQPGQSLTLIATANQGSEATYESGFVIDKFPISRPNLTFSTLTVSNMSPEDSSIYLCSIIQGQETQYFGPGTRLLVL.

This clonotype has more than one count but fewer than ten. The CDR3 coding sequence is TGCAGTGCTAGGCGGGGGATTTGGGGGAGCTCCTACAATGAGCAGTTCTTC. This codes for CSARRGIWGSSYNEQFF. The chain links TRBV20-1 to TRBJ2-1; 7 positions agree with TRBD2. Germline lookup yields CDR1 DFQATT and CDR2 SNEGSKA (reference sequence). V lost 3 bases to trimming and J lost 0 bases; unmatched junction nucleotides: 11. The CDR3 loop spans 17 amino acids.

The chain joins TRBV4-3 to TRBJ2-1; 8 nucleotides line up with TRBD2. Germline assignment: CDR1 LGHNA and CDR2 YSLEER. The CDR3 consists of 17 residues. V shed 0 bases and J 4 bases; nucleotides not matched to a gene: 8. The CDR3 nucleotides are TGCGCCAGCAGCCAAGAACCAGCGGGGGACTTTTACAATGAGCAGTTCTTC. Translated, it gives CASSQEPAGDFYNEQFF.